The source of this T cell receptor (beta chain) is a study of cytomegalovirus exposure and HLA in healthy donors. The PCR was carried out with 60 Vbeta primers and 13 Jbeta primers. Sequencing was performed with immunoSEQ multiplex PCR; in TCRdb, only in-frame clones are kept and a portion is missing. The sample consists of 120,000 to 150,000 clones, about 73% of them appearing once. Study-level results: It was reported in a later analysis that an Asian-associated ancestry cluster showed fewer N-insertions than the approximately 670-donor mean. Equally common other TCR beta chains were less clonally expanded than HLA-associated ones, a later analysis found.

The V and J ends lost 1 base and 2 bases, in that order; junction bases with no gene match: 1. The germline gives CDR1 MGHRA, CDR2 YSYEKL. The CDR3 has 15 residues. In regard to this clone: Antigen unknown.

This chain joins TRBV4-1 and TRBJ2-3, with 9 bases fitting TRBD1. Sequenced material: PBMCs. This TCR came from a man aged 35 to 55 in good health and CMV-seropositive. CDR3: CASSQGDRATDTQYF. In DNA form, the CDR3 reads TGCGCCAGCAGCCAAGGGGACAGGGCCACAGATACGCAGTATTTT.